A single sample is the source of the 27 T cell receptor beta chains below, sequenced in a study of technical replicates of blood from a handful of donors. Sequenced by immunoSEQ multiplex PCR; TCRdb stores in-frame clones only, minus some. The data contain 70,000 to 85,000 clones, about 90% of them singletons. Sequenced input: T cells isolated from PBMCs. All receptors come from a human donor in good health.

This rearrangement joins TRBV7-9 to TRBJ1-1, with D tentatively TRBD1 (5 bases). Germline loops: CDR1 SEHNR, CDR2 FQNEAQ (reference sequence). The CDR3 sequence is 13 residues long. The V and J ends lost 1 base and 4 bases respectively, with 7 bases between them. CDR3 sequence: CASSLGRVTEAFF. The CDR3 coding sequence is TGTGCCAGCAGCTTAGGCAGGGTCACTGAAGCTTTCTTT.

This clone was observed once. The chain employs TRBV7-8 and TRBJ2-7, with 11 positions matching TRBD2. The V gene end was trimmed by 8 bases and the J gene end by 3 bases; junction bases not matched to a gene: 3. The CDR3 loop spans 13 amino acids. Germline values: CDR1 SGHVS, CDR2 FQNEAQ. The DNA for the CDR3 is TGTGCCAGCTCCGGGACTAGCGGCTACGAGCAGTACTTC. Protein product: CASSGTSGYEQYF.

This chain uses TRBV6-5 with TRBJ1-2; D is unresolved. V shed 0 bases and J shed 0 bases, with 8 bases lying between them. CDR1 and CDR2 (germline): MNHEY, SVGAGI. The CDR3 spans 15 residues. CDR3 nucleotides: TGTGCCAGCAGTTACTCGATTTCGGCTAACTATGGCTACACCTTC. Protein sequence: CASSYSISANYGYTF.

The J gene is TRBJ2-1, the V gene TRBV7-9; D remains unclear. Trimming pared 1 base from V and 6 bases from J, leaving 7 bases between. The CDR3 sequence is 13 residues long. Germline CDR1 and CDR2: SEHNR and FQNEAQ (reference sequence). The CDR3 nucleotides read TGTGCCAGCAGCTTAGGATCAGGCAATGAGCAGTTCTTC. Its protein is CASSLGSGNEQFF.

The chain recombines TRBV7-2 with TRBJ1-1; TRBD1 aligns across 7 bases. After removal of 5 bases from V and 1 base from J, the junction contained 7 bases not matched to a gene. The CDR3 contains 15 residues. Germline values: CDR1 SGHTA, CDR2 FQGNSA. The CDR3 loop is CASSRWTGRNTEAFF. In DNA, the CDR3 is TGTGCCAGCAGCAGGTGGACAGGTAGGAACACTGAAGCTTTCTTT.

This chain joins TRBV28 and TRBJ1-2, with D uncertain. This CDR3 is 13 amino acids long. Germline V gene data show CDR1 as MDHEN and CDR2 as SYDVKM. Trimming removed 6 bases from V and 8 bases from J, with 16 bases in between. CDR3 nucleotides: TGTGCCAGCAGGGTTCACGCCGAGCGGGGCTACACCTTC. It encodes CASRVHAERGYTF.

The chain couples TRBV6-5 to TRBJ2-7; possibly TRBD2 for D (6 bases). V lost 1 base and J 3 bases, leaving 13 bases between the germline ends. This CDR3 spans 15 amino acids. Germline CDR1 reads MNHEY; CDR2 reads SVGAGI. CDR3 protein: CASSYWGEEDYEQYF. The CDR3 DNA reads as TGTGCCAGCAGTTACTGGGGGGAGGAGGACTACGAGCAGTACTTC.

The chain links TRBV10-3 to TRBJ2-3; 7 bases line up with TRBD2. This CDR3 has 15 amino acids. CDR1 is ENHRY and CDR2 is SYGVKD in the germline V gene. Losses at the gene ends were 8 bases for V and 0 bases for J; bases not matched to a gene: 8. DNA for the CDR3: TGTGCCATCGCGGGAGCGCTGACTAGCACAGATACGCAGTATTTT. Translating gives CAIAGALTSTDTQYF.

The genes are TRBV7-2 and TRBJ2-7, with TRBD2 identical over 9 bases. Germline CDR1 SGHTA, CDR2 FQGNSA. The CDR3 is made up of 15 amino acids. V was clipped by 1 base and J by 2 bases; unmatched bases: 3. CDR3 in DNA: TGTGCCAGCAGCTTAGAGAGCGGGAGGACCTACGAGCAGTACTTC. It encodes CASSLESGRTYEQYF.

The rearrangement uses TRBV29-1 and TRBJ2-2, with D hard to call. There are 13 residues in the CDR3. V was shortened by 2 bases and J by 3 bases, with 7 bases between the two germline ends. CDR1 SQVTM and CDR2 ANQGSEA come from the germline V gene. CDR3 sequence: CSVELLDTGELFF. The DNA of the CDR3 is TGCAGCGTTGAACTGCTAGACACCGGGGAGCTGTTTTTT.

The V call is TRBV2, the J call TRBJ1-5; 8 bases align to TRBD1. The CDR3 has 16 amino acids. Unmatched junction bases numbered 8, after V lost 0 bases and J lost 7 bases. Germline values: CDR1 SNHLY, CDR2 FYNNEI. CDR3 amino acids: CASSEALGTGGQPQHF. CDR3 DNA sequence: TGTGCCAGCAGTGAAGCGCTGGGGACAGGTGGACAGCCCCAGCATTTT.

The chain employs TRBV5-8 and TRBJ2-7; TRBD1 might be the D (5 bases). V was cut by 2 bases and J by 2 bases, with 11 bases left in between. The V gene's germline CDR1 is SGHTS and CDR2 YDEGEE. This CDR3 is 14 amino acids long. The CDR3 region has the DNA TGTGCCAGCAGCTTCAGAGACAGTGCCTACGAGCAGTACTTC. Translating gives CASSFRDSAYEQYF.

V is TRBV9 and J is TRBJ2-2; D is undetermined. The ends were cut back, 3 bases at V and 6 bases at J, with 12 bases in the middle. The germline CDR1 and CDR2 sequences are SGDLS and YYNGEE. CDR3 length: 14 residues. CDR3 sequence reads: CASSGRPPAGELFF. As DNA, the CDR3 is TGTGCCAGCAGCGGGAGACCACCCGCCGGGGAGCTGTTTTTT.

This chain connects TRBV5-6 to TRBJ1-2; D call uncertain. V was trimmed by 4 bases and J by 4 bases, leaving 14 bases between them. Germline lookup yields CDR1 SGHDT and CDR2 YYEEEE. This CDR3 is built from 14 residues. The CDR3 is CASSEEITSYGYTF. The CDR3 DNA sequence: TGTGCCAGCAGCGAGGAGATTACCTCCTATGGCTACACCTTC. The whole variable domain, filled in from reference TRBV5-6 and TRBJ1-2, reads DAGVTQSPTHLIKTRGQQVTLRCSPKSGHDTVSWYQQALGQGPQFIFQYYEEEERQRGNFPDRFSGHQFPNYSSELNVNALLLGDSALYLCASSEEITSYGYTFGSGTRLTVV.

V gene TRBV25-1 combines with J gene TRBJ1-1; 8 bases are a match to TRBD1. The germline V gene has CDR1 MGHDK and CDR2 SYGVNS. With 4 bases clipped from V and 4 bases from J, the junction kept 5 bases outside the gene matches. The CDR3 runs 14 residues. As DNA, the CDR3 is TGTGCCAGCAGTGTGACAGGGGCCGGCACTGAAGCTTTCTTT. Protein sequence: CASSVTGAGTEAFF. Together with reference TRBV25-1 and TRBJ1-1, the CDR3 gives the full variable domain: EADIYQTPRYLVIGTGKKITLECSQTMGHDKMYWYQQDPGMELHLIHYSYGVNSTEKGDLSSESTVSRIRTEHFPLTLESARPSHTSQYLCASSVTGAGTEAFFGQGTRLTVV.

This chain connects TRBV11-2 to TRBJ2-7, with D unresolved. The CDR3 has 13 residues. The germline V gene encodes CDR1 SGHAT and CDR2 FQNNGV. V lost 5 bases to trimming and J lost 3 bases, with 11 bases between them. CDR3 in DNA: TGTGCCAGCAGCCCGACTGGTTACTACGAGCAGTACTTC. Translation: CASSPTGYYEQYF.

V gene TRBV7-8 combines with J gene TRBJ1-5; weak D call: TRBD1 (5 bases). CDR1 is SGHVS, CDR2 FQNEAQ, per germline. The CDR3 contains 13 residues. Trimming pared 8 bases from V and 0 bases from J, leaving 8 bases between. CDR3 nucleotides: TGTGCCAGCGGACAAACTAGCAATCAGCCCCAGCATTTT. It specifies CASGQTSNQPQHF.

This clone was seen once. The rearrangement joins TRBV6-1 to TRBJ2-2, with D possibly matching TRBD1 (6 bases). Deletions cut 11 bases from V and 2 bases from J, with 12 bases between. The CDR3 is 13 amino acids. In germline, CDR1 is MNHNS, CDR2 SASEGT. The DNA for the CDR3 is TGTGCCGTCGGGACACCCAACACCGGGGAGCTGTTTTTT. The encoded protein is CAVGTPNTGELFF.

V and J are TRBV6-5 and TRBJ2-2; D gene unclear. Trimming pared 2 bases from V and 0 bases from J, leaving 4 bases between. This CDR3 is built from 14 residues. Looked up from germline, CDR1 is MNHEY and CDR2 is SVGAGI. The DNA for the CDR3 is TGTGCCAGCAGTTACCAGGCGAACACCGGGGAGCTGTTTTTT. It codes for CASSYQANTGELFF.

V usage is TRBV6-5 and J usage is TRBJ1-2; D gene unclear. The CDR3 totals 12 residues. V lost 6 bases and J 5 bases, leaving 10 bases between the germline ends. Germline V CDR1 and CDR2: MNHEY, SVGAGI. CDR3 protein: CASRGSPYGYTF. As DNA, the CDR3 is TGTGCCAGCAGGGGCAGTCCATATGGCTACACCTTC.

The chain has TRBV30 and TRBJ2-7; D perhaps matches TRBD1 (6 bases). Trimming removed 2 bases from V and 5 bases from J, with 10 bases in between. The CDR3 spans 12 residues. Germline lookup yields CDR1 GTSNPN and CDR2 SVGIG (reference sequence). The CDR3 sequence: CAWSSGQNEQYF. CDR3 DNA: TGTGCCTGGAGTTCCGGACAGAACGAGCAGTACTTC.

V usage is TRBV5-4 and J usage is TRBJ1-1; 8 positions agree with TRBD1. The V segment lost 3 bases and the J segment 0 bases; nucleotides outside the gene matches: 4. The CDR3 is made up of 15 amino acids. CDR1 is SGHNT and CDR2 is YYREEE in the germline V gene (reference sequence). The CDR3 DNA reads TGTGCCAGCAGCTCTGACAGGGGCATGAACACTGAAGCTTTCTTT. Residues: CASSSDRGMNTEAFF.

This clone was seen a single time. The V call is TRBV4-1, the J call TRBJ1-2; TRBD1 aligns across 11 bases. CDR3 length: 17 amino acids. The J segment lost 7 bases and the V segment lost 3 bases, leaving 13 bases of the junction unmatched. Germline V gives CDR1 MGHRA, CDR2 YSYEKL. CDR3 DNA sequence: TGCGCCAGCAGCCAGTTGGGAGGGACAGGGGGAATTCGTGGCTACACCTTC. Protein product: CASSQLGGTGGIRGYTF.

The chain employs TRBV21-1 and TRBJ1-5; the tabulated D call, TRBD1, remains unverified against the DNA. TRBV21-1 is labeled a pseudogene. The CDR3 has 20 amino acids. CDR3 DNA sequence: TGTGCCAGCAGCAAAAAGGACCACCGGGACAGGGTCCCCTCCAATCAGCCCCAGCATTTT. Translated, it gives CASSKKDHRDRVPSNQPQHF.

The rearrangement links TRBV15 to TRBJ2-1; D remains unclear. The V end was cut by 0 bases, the J end by 4 bases, with 4 bases between. Germline V gene data show CDR1 as LNHNV and CDR2 as YYDKDF (reference sequence). This CDR3 contains 13 residues. The CDR3 bases are TGTGCCACCAGCAGAGAGGAGTACAATGAGCAGTTCTTC. It translates to CATSREEYNEQFF.

The chain has TRBV7-9 and TRBJ2-3; 7 bases fit TRBD2. The CDR3 is 16 amino acids. V trimming: 1 base; J trimming: 0 bases; junction bases outside the gene matches: 4. The V gene's germline CDR1 is SEHNR and CDR2 FQNEAQ (reference sequence). The CDR3 bases are TGTGCCAGCAGCTTAGTGCGCGGGGGTAGCACAGATACGCAGTATTTT. The encoded protein is CASSLVRGGSTDTQYF.

The chain has TRBV5-1 and TRBJ1-4; 8 bases fit TRBD1. The CDR3 spans 13 residues. Germline V CDR1 and CDR2: SGHRS, YFSETQ. Trimming at V came to 7 bases and at J to 7 bases, leaving 6 bases not matched to a gene. The CDR3 bases are TGCGCCAGCCGTCAGGGGGCTAGTGAAAAACTGTTTTTT. Protein sequence: CASRQGASEKLFF.